The subject of this entry is one T cell receptor beta chain. Antigen unknown. This specimen comes from a study of siplizumab effects on memory and regulatory T cells. Study-level findings and limits: Unstimulated subset assignment was obtained for only a minor fraction of alloreactive clones. Mappable alloreactive CD4+ clones were on average 68.8% Treg-derived with siplizumab, about 29% in controls. Siplizumab significantly decreased alloreactive sequences from unstimulated CD4+ memory cells.

The assay covered 100,000 or so TCR templates per sample. Method: immunoSEQ multiplex PCR; TCRdb's copy keeps in-frame clones and lacks some. Altogether about 100,000 clones are present, more than 85% being singletons, with the ten largest covering under 0.15%. CDR3 length: 15 residues. V was pared by 10 bases and J by 0 bases, with 10 bases of the junction left unmatched. The germline CDR1 and CDR2 sequences are LNHDA and SQIVND (reference sequence). Sequenced sample: CD4+ T cells sorted from blood. The rearrangement uses TRBV19 and TRBJ2-3; 7 bases match TRBD2. This TCR derives from a human donor in good health. Written as DNA, the CDR3 is TGTGCCACTCGGCTCTGGGGAGGGAGCACAGATACGCAGTATTTT. Encoded protein: CATRLWGGSTDTQYF.